The T cell receptor (beta chain) under discussion was sequenced for a study of T cells in Graves' hyperthyroidism and ophthalmopathy. Study-level points and caveats: Within blood appeared most thyroid clonotypes that had expanded above 0.001.

Each diagnosis drew on symptoms, thyroxine, TRAb, thyroid ultrasound and orbital computed tomography findings. The sample, blood from the first hyperthyroidism diagnosis, precedes any ophthalmopathy symptoms. This clonotype was seen only a few times. Antigen: not known. The TCR beta CDR3 regions underwent amplification using RNA transcripts as the source. A set of HTBI primers served as the primers for a first-round RT-PCR of the TCR CDR3. TCRdb independently ran MiXCR on the multiplex PCR reads; one entry per CDR3 protein. The data show 300,000 to 450,000 distinct CDR3 sequences, roughly 15% seen once. Germline V lookup: CDR1 PRHDT, CDR2 FYEKMQ (reference sequence). The junction had 10 bases not matched to a gene; V was cut back by 5 bases and J by 2 bases. The CDR3 consists of 17 residues.

V usage is TRBV13 and J usage is TRBJ1-4; 8 bases line up with TRBD1. The receptor was isolated from a woman aged 25 to 39 with Graves' hyperthyroidism that later progressed to Graves' ophthalmopathy. The sample comprised blood. The CDR3 spells CASSQQGGVSTNEKLFF. The CDR3 DNA is TGTGCCAGCAGCCAACAGGGGGGGGTCTCGACTAATGAAAAACTGTTTTTT.